This TCR beta chain was retrieved from a study of human T cells and chemical hapten exposure. The study, taken as a whole, reports: The donors suffered from alopecia, so their immune response may not match that of healthy people. Relative to control repertoires, expanded TCRs gave rise to significantly more large CDR3 similarity clusters.

A remark on this clonotype: Its antigen is currently unknown.

The time point: patch test 2, 6 weeks after DPC sensitization. The treatment denotes: therapeutic diphenylcyclopropenone sensitization with weekly scalp DPC. MiXCR was run by TCRdb on the RACE reads, yielding one entry per CDR3 protein. Here the sample spans 100,000 or so distinct CDR3 sequences, approximately 11% being singletons. V gave up 3 bases and J gave up 7 bases; unmatched junction bases: 10. The germline V gene encodes CDR1 SEHNR and CDR2 FQNEAQ (reference sequence). The CDR3 runs to 15 residues. V is TRBV7-9 and J is TRBJ2-7; 9 nucleotides agree with TRBD1. The specimen was whole blood, collected in connection with sensitization to the hapten diphenylcyclopropenone (DPC). The clonotype was recovered from a man aged 35-49 years with alopecia areata. Some clones in this sample may be carry-over from other donors' samples. CDR3 in DNA: TGTGCCAGCAGCTTCGGACAGGGGTCGCCGGGGGAGCAGTACGTC. Protein sequence: CASSFGQGSPGEQYV.